This T cell receptor (beta chain) comes out of a study of T cell repertoires in cytomegalovirus infection. Per the germline V gene, CDR1 is MDHEN and CDR2 is SYDVKM. Trimming cost V 4 bases and J 3 bases; bases outside gene matches: 3. The CDR3 extends over 14 amino acids. MiXCR, run by TCRdb on the reads, gives a single entry per CDR3 protein. The table lists 60,000 to 80,000 distinct CDR3 sequences, around 20% of them singletons. This clonotype has just a few counts. Its target is unknown. The rearrangement links TRBV28 to TRBJ1-2; 9 positions agree with TRBD1. The input for sequencing was CD8+ T cells from cultured PBMCs, taken from culture after CMV antigen stimulation. This clonotype originated in a human donor in good health (CMV status not recorded). Some clones in this sample may be carry-over from other donors' samples. Here the CDR3 DNA reads TGTGCCAGCAGTTCACGGACAGGGGACTATGGCTACACCTTC. It codes for CASSSRTGDYGYTF.